This passage covers 32 T cell receptor beta chains from one sample sequenced in a study of CD8 T cells in ankylosing spondylitis. Via MiXCR, TCRdb re-called the 5' RACE reads, giving one row per CDR3 protein. The table shows about 240,000 distinct CDR3 sequences, with around 7.8% occurring only once. Sequenced sample: blood, either unsorted or a sorted T cell fraction (not recorded which). These TCRs come from a male donor with ankylosing spondylitis or in good health (not recorded which).

The chain joins TRBV5-5 to TRBJ2-2, with 10 bases identical to TRBD2. This CDR3 contains 17 residues. J lost 5 bases, V lost 4 bases, and 11 bases had no gene match. Germline V CDR1 and CDR2: SGHKS, YYEKEE (reference sequence). CDR3 in amino acids: CASSPPAGGPRTGELFF. The CDR3, as DNA: TGTGCCAGCAGCCCTCCAGCGGGAGGGCCAAGGACCGGGGAGCTGTTTTTT.

This clonotype was seen at least ten times. The chain combines TRBV20-1 with TRBJ2-1; 10 nucleotides match TRBD2. V was clipped by 4 bases and J by 7 bases; unmatched bases: 10. CDR3 length: 15 amino acids. CDR1 and CDR2 from the germline V gene are DFQATT and SNEGSKA (reference sequence). Here the CDR3 DNA reads TGCAGTGCTACCGGGACTAGCGCTTGGGAGAATGAGCAGTTCTTC. Encoded protein: CSATGTSAWENEQFF.

This clonotype was detected many times. The V and J genes are TRBV5-1 and TRBJ1-2, with D unresolved. Germline values: CDR1 SGHRS, CDR2 YFSETQ. The germline V and J ends were trimmed by 0 bases and 10 bases, with 7 bases remaining between them. The CDR3 consists of 11 residues. CDR3 protein: CASSLDVDYTF. CDR3 nucleotide sequence: TGCGCCAGCAGCTTGGACGTCGACTACACCTTC. The entire variable domain, with the rest obtained from reference TRBV5-1 and TRBJ1-2, is as follows: KAGVTQTPRYLIKTRGQQVTLSCSPISGHRSVSWYQQTPGQGLQFLFEYFSETQRNKGNFPGRFSGRQFSNSRSEMNVSTLELGDSALYLCASSLDVDYTFGSGTRLTVV.

The chain couples TRBV7-9 to TRBJ2-1, with 7 positions matching TRBD1. This CDR3 has 13 amino acids. V shed 5 bases, J shed 12 bases, and the junction held 10 bases outside the gene matches. The germline V gene encodes CDR1 SEHNR and CDR2 FQNEAQ (reference sequence). The CDR3 DNA is TGTGCCAGCAGCCCCCGGGACAGTCGACTGCAGTTCTTC. It is translated as CASSPRDSRLQFF.

This clonotype was detected many times. The chain recombines TRBV6-5 with TRBJ2-3, with 10 bases matching TRBD2. Per the germline V gene, CDR1 is MNHEY and CDR2 is SVGAGI. J lost 4 bases, V lost 2 bases, and 9 bases had no gene match. The CDR3 is 17 amino acids. Here the CDR3 reads CASSYSPSGSSADTQYF. The CDR3 DNA reads TGTGCCAGCAGTTACAGTCCTAGCGGGAGCAGCGCAGATACGCAGTATTTT.

This clonotype was seen many times. The V and J genes are TRBV24-1 and TRBJ2-2, with 7 bases identical to TRBD2. V gave up 2 bases and J gave up 4 bases; unmatched junction bases: 6. The germline CDR1 and CDR2 sequences are KGHDR and SFDVKD. The CDR3 has 16 residues. The CDR3 DNA sequence: TGTGCCACCAGTGATTCGGGACGGGGGGTCACCGGGGAGCTGTTTTTT. It translates to CATSDSGRGVTGELFF.

This clonotype was recorded many times. The chain combines TRBV27 with TRBJ2-5; 7 bases map to TRBD2. This CDR3 has 15 amino acids. With 4 bases clipped from V and 0 bases from J, the junction kept 5 bases outside the gene matches. Germline-derived CDR1 and CDR2 are MNHEY and SMNVEV (reference sequence). The CDR3 DNA is TGTGCCAGCAGTTCCCCTCTAGCGGACCAAGAGACCCAGTACTTC. Residues: CASSSPLADQETQYF.

This clonotype was detected ten times or more. The V call is TRBV28, the J call TRBJ2-3; possibly TRBD2 for D (5 bases). Germline values: CDR1 MDHEN, CDR2 SYDVKM. CDR3 size: 14 residues. Trimming took 3 bases from V and 4 from J, leaving 11 bases between them. CDR3 region: CASSLPLAPDTQYF. CDR3 sequence (DNA): TGTGCCAGCAGTTTGCCTCTAGCCCCAGATACGCAGTATTTT.

The sample holds many counts of this clonotype. This chain links TRBV29-1 with TRBJ2-1; 11 bases align to TRBD1. The CDR3 is made up of 14 amino acids. The germline V gene has CDR1 SQVTM and CDR2 ANQGSEA. Losses at the gene ends were 3 bases for V and 3 bases for J; bases not matched to a gene: 1. DNA of the CDR3: TGCAGCGTTGAGGGGACAGGGGGCTACAATGAGCAGTTCTTC. It yields the protein CSVEGTGGYNEQFF.

At least ten counts were recorded for this clonotype. This chain uses TRBV5-1 with TRBJ2-5; D not certain. The CDR3 contains 15 residues. The germline gives CDR1 SGHRS, CDR2 YFSETQ. V dropped 2 bases and J dropped 1 base, with 12 bases sitting between them. The CDR3 protein is CASSLPGSLQETQYF. The CDR3 region has the DNA TGCGCCAGCAGCTTACCAGGCAGCCTCCAAGAGACCCAGTACTTC. Based on the CDR3 plus reference TRBV5-1 and TRBJ2-5, the full variable domain is KAGVTQTPRYLIKTRGQQVTLSCSPISGHRSVSWYQQTPGQGLQFLFEYFSETQRNKGNFPGRFSGRQFSNSRSEMNVSTLELGDSALYLCASSLPGSLQETQYFGPGTRLLVL.

This clonotype was detected many times. V usage is TRBV29-1 and J usage is TRBJ2-1; maybe TRBD1 (5 bases). The CDR3 length is 14 residues. CDR1 is SQVTM and CDR2 is ANQGSEA in the germline V gene. V was pared by 7 bases and J by 9 bases, with 22 bases between. This CDR3 reads CSAQTGQTMGEQFF. CDR3 coding DNA: TGCAGCGCTCAAACCGGACAAACCATGGGTGAGCAGTTCTTC.

This clonotype was observed at least ten times. J is TRBJ1-5 and V is TRBV12-3 or TRBV12-4; 7 nucleotides line up with TRBD1. The CDR3 extends over 14 amino acids. Trimming took 6 bases from V and 5 from J; bases not matched to a gene: 7. The CDR3 DNA follows: TGTGCCAGCAGCCAGACAGGGACCCATCAGCCCCAGCATTTT. Its protein product is CASSQTGTHQPQHF.

This clonotype was recorded many times. The genes are TRBV6-1 and TRBJ2-7, with 7 positions matching TRBD1. The CDR3 covers 16 residues. Germline values: CDR1 MNHNS, CDR2 SASEGT. V trimming: 8 bases; J trimming: 2 bases; junction bases outside the gene matches: 15. CDR3 nucleotide sequence: TGTGCCAGCTCGCACTTAACACAGGGGTTACCCTACGAGCAGTACTTC. It specifies CASSHLTQGLPYEQYF.

This clonotype was counted at least ten times. V gene TRBV4-2 combines with J gene TRBJ2-7; 10 nucleotides align to TRBD1. CDR3 length: 16 amino acids. CDR1 and CDR2 (germline): LGHNA, YNFKEQ. The J segment lost 5 bases and the V segment lost 4 bases, leaving 11 bases of the junction unmatched. CDR3 coding DNA: TGTGCCAGCAGCCCAGGGTCCGAGACAGGGGGCAACGAGCAGTACTTC. Translated: CASSPGSETGGNEQYF.

This clonotype was counted many times. The chain couples TRBV5-1 to TRBJ1-1; unclear D gene. The ends were cut back, 2 bases at V and 2 bases at J, with 7 bases in the middle. This CDR3 region has 13 residues. Germline V gene lookup returns CDR1 SGHRS and CDR2 YFSETQ. CDR3 in DNA: TGCGCCAGCAGCTTTACAGAAAACACTGAAGCTTTCTTT. It specifies CASSFTENTEAFF. The full variable domain, in which reference TRBV5-1 and TRBJ1-1 provide the parts outside the CDR3, is KAGVTQTPRYLIKTRGQQVTLSCSPISGHRSVSWYQQTPGQGLQFLFEYFSETQRNKGNFPGRFSGRQFSNSRSEMNVSTLELGDSALYLCASSFTENTEAFFGQGTRLTVV.

Many counts were recorded for this clonotype. The rearrangement uses TRBV5-1 and TRBJ2-3; D may be TRBD1 (6 bases). CDR1 is SGHRS and CDR2 is YFSETQ in the germline V gene. This CDR3 has 17 amino acids. V was clipped by 0 bases and J by 2 bases, with 16 bases between them. In DNA, the CDR3 is TGCGCCAGCAGCTTGGCCACCGGGACATTCAACACAGATACGCAGTATTTT. It encodes CASSLATGTFNTDTQYF.

A few counts support this clonotype. The chain has TRBV7-2 and TRBJ2-5; weak D call: TRBD2 (6 bases). This CDR3 has 16 residues. From germline, CDR1 is SGHTA and CDR2 FQGNSA. The ends were cut back, 5 bases at V and 4 bases at J, with 20 bases in the middle. CDR3 amino acids: CASSRAGPGSGETQYF. CDR3 sequence (DNA): TGTGCCAGCAGCCGGGCGGGGCCAGGGAGTGGAGAGACCCAGTACTTC.

This clonotype was picked up a small number of times. The chain is built from TRBV7-3 and TRBJ2-5; no definite D call. The length of the CDR3 is 15 residues. V lost 1 base and J lost 2, with 11 bases in between. Germline V CDR1 and CDR2: SGHTA, FQGTGA. This CDR3 reads CASSLNHGQQETQYF. The CDR3 nucleotides read TGTGCCAGCAGCTTAAATCATGGGCAGCAAGAGACCCAGTACTTC.

CDR3 nucleotides: TGTGCCAGCAGCTCCGGGGGGGCCCATTACAATGAGCAGTTCTTC. It encodes CASSSGGAHYNEQFF. The chain carries TRBV7-2 and TRBJ2-1; 8 nucleotides match TRBD2. CDR3 length equals 15 residues. V was clipped by 4 bases and J by 4 bases; unmatched bases: 6. Germline CDR1 reads SGHTA; CDR2 reads FQGNSA.

There are many counts of this clonotype. This chain connects TRBV7-6 to TRBJ2-5, with 7 positions matching TRBD2. The J segment lost 3 bases and the V segment lost 1 base, leaving 8 bases of the junction unmatched. This CDR3 has 16 residues. Germline-derived CDR1 and CDR2 are SGHVS and FNYEAQ. The CDR3 region has the DNA TGTGCCAGCAGCTTAGACGGGAGGCTCTCAAAAGAGACCCAGTACTTC. This codes for CASSLDGRLSKETQYF.

This clonotype came up many times. This chain connects TRBV9 to TRBJ2-1; TRBD2 aligns across 13 bases. The CDR3 length is 16 residues. The V and J ends lost 4 bases and 8 bases, in that order; junction bases with no gene match: 9. Germline V gives CDR1 SGDLS, CDR2 YYNGEE. As DNA, the CDR3 is TGTGCCAGCAGCCCCAGGACTAGCGGGAGTTCGTATGAGCAGTTCTTC. Amino acids: CASSPRTSGSSYEQFF.

This clonotype was counted many times. The chain uses TRBV5-5 and TRBJ1-1; 9 positions match TRBD1. The ends lost 3 bases at V and 5 bases at J; junction bases unmatched: 5. This CDR3 has 14 amino acids. Looked up from germline, CDR1 is SGHKS and CDR2 is YYEKEE (reference sequence). The CDR3 protein is CASSWGQGETEAFF. CDR3 nucleotide sequence: TGTGCCAGCAGCTGGGGACAGGGTGAGACTGAAGCTTTCTTT.

In its sample, this clonotype was seen many times. This CDR3 is CASSYGAGLEQYF. As DNA, the CDR3 is TGTGCCAGCAGTTACGGGGCCGGGTTAGAGCAGTACTTC. The chain combines TRBV6-5 with TRBJ2-7, with TRBD1 as a possible D gene (5 bases). Looked up from germline, CDR1 is MNHEY and CDR2 is SVGAGI. CDR3 length: 13 residues. V was pared by 2 bases and J by 7 bases, with 12 bases between.

This clonotype was picked up many times. CDR3 protein: CASSLGLAGAGEQFF. CDR3 sequence (DNA): TGTGCCAGCAGCCTCGGACTAGCGGGAGCTGGTGAGCAGTTCTTC. This rearrangement joins TRBV7-2 to TRBJ2-1; 13 bases match TRBD2. The germline gives CDR1 SGHTA, CDR2 FQGNSA. Trimming at V came to 5 bases and at J to 9 bases, leaving 7 bases not matched to a gene. This CDR3 is built from 15 residues.

In its sample, this clonotype was seen many times. This rearrangement joins TRBV20-1 to TRBJ1-2, with 10 bases identical to TRBD1. With 1 base clipped from V and 2 bases from J, the junction kept 1 base outside the gene matches. In germline, CDR1 is DFQATT, CDR2 SNEGSKA (reference sequence). The CDR3 is 14 amino acids. CDR3: CSARGDRGNYGYTF. CDR3 in DNA: TGCAGTGCTAGAGGGGACAGGGGCAACTATGGCTACACCTTC.

The rearrangement uses TRBV19 and TRBJ2-1; 9 nucleotides align to TRBD2. Trimming cost V 7 bases and J 2 bases; bases outside gene matches: 6. Germline V CDR1 and CDR2: LNHDA, SQIVND (reference sequence). This CDR3 comprises 15 residues. The CDR3 spells CASTDIAGAYNEQFF. The CDR3 DNA is TGTGCCAGTACTGATATAGCGGGAGCCTACAATGAGCAGTTCTTC.

This clonotype was observed many times. The V call is TRBV4-3, the J call TRBJ1-5; D may be TRBD1 (5 bases). With 0 bases removed from V and 5 bases from J, the gap between germline ends came to 8 bases. The CDR3 has 14 amino acids. The germline CDR1 and CDR2 sequences are LGHNA and YSLEER. The CDR3 is CASSQDSGHQPQHF. CDR3 nucleotide sequence: TGCGCCAGCAGCCAAGATTCAGGGCATCAGCCCCAGCATTTT.

The table lists this clonotype with many counts. The rearrangement uses TRBV29-1 and TRBJ1-2; perhaps TRBD1 as D (5 bases). The CDR3 length is 12 residues. V was shortened by 6 bases and J by 4 bases, with 12 bases between the two germline ends. Germline V gives CDR1 SQVTM, CDR2 ANQGSEA. The CDR3 DNA reads TGCAGCGTCTCCGGGACCCTCTATGGCTACACCTTC. As protein: CSVSGTLYGYTF.

This clonotype has ten or more counts. DNA for the CDR3: TGCAGCGTTGAGCCGGGAGTGGGAGATACGCAGTATTTT. It encodes CSVEPGVGDTQYF. V and J are TRBV29-1 and TRBJ2-3, with D possibly TRBD2 on 6 matching bases. The ends were cut back, 3 bases at V and 5 bases at J, with 12 bases in the middle. This CDR3 is 13 amino acids long. The germline V gene has CDR1 SQVTM and CDR2 ANQGSEA.

This clonotype was seen at least ten times. V is TRBV4-3 and J is TRBJ1-1; the D is unclear. CDR3 length: 14 amino acids. V shed 1 base and J shed 1 base, with 7 bases lying between them. In germline, CDR1 is LGHNA, CDR2 YSLEER. CDR3 in DNA: TGCGCCAGCAGCCAAGGGCGGGGGAACACTGAAGCTTTCTTT. It yields the protein CASSQGRGNTEAFF.

This clonotype was picked up many times. The chain is built from TRBV12-3 or TRBV12-4 and TRBJ1-3; D remains unclear. The CDR3 is 13 amino acids. V was pared by 3 bases and J by 3 bases, with 6 bases between. The CDR3 nucleotides are TGTGCCAGCAGTTTTAACAATGGAAACACCATATATTTT. Encoded protein: CASSFNNGNTIYF.

The chain joins TRBV20-1 to TRBJ2-1; a possible D gene is TRBD2 (5 bases). Germline V gene lookup returns CDR1 DFQATT and CDR2 SNEGSKA (reference sequence). This CDR3 is 18 amino acids long. CDR3 nucleotide sequence: TGCAGGGCCCCGGCCGAGGGCTCCCCTCCGAGCTCCTACAATGAGCAGTTCTTC. It translates to CRAPAEGSPPSSYNEQFF.